The rows below give T cell receptor beta chains drawn from one sample of a study of breast tumors, draining lymph nodes, adjacent tissues. TCRdb re-analysed the multiplex PCR reads in MiXCR, keeping a single row per CDR3 protein. The sample includes fewer than 15,000 distinct CDR3 sequences, 55% of them seen just once. What was sequenced was tumor-adjacent breast tissue. The receptors were sampled from a female donor with breast cancer. Some clones in this sample may be carry-over from other donors' samples. Both conserved end residues are part of each CDR3. The D gene is left open where the match is weak. Size values are once, few and many counts, or a class for expanded clones, and some rows have none.

CDR3aa: CSAGQGDGTGELFF
CDR3nt: TGCAGTGCAGGGCAGGGGGATGGCACCGGGGAGCTGTTTTTT
j_gene: TRBJ2-2
abundance: NA
v_gene: TRBV20-1
d_gene: TRBD1

CDR3aa: CAISKQGSTDTQYF
CDR3nt: TGTGCCATCAGCAAACAGGGGAGCACAGATACGCAGTATTTT
j_gene: TRBJ2-3
abundance: NA
v_gene: TRBV10-3
d_gene: TRBD1

CDR3aa: CASSLTGWTEAFF
CDR3nt: TGTGCCAGCAGCTTAACAGGGTGGACTGAAGCTTTCTTT
j_gene: TRBJ1-1
abundance: many
v_gene: TRBV7-3
d_gene: NA

CDR3aa: CSVPLLNSNEQFF
CDR3nt: TGCAGCGTTCCTCTACTAAATTCCAATGAGCAGTTCTTC
j_gene: TRBJ2-1
abundance: NA
v_gene: TRBV29-1
d_gene: NA

CDR3aa: CASSVFFGGSPYEQYF
CDR3nt: TGTGCCAGCAGTGTCTTCTTCGGCGGGAGTCCCTACGAGCAGTACTTC
j_gene: TRBJ2-7
abundance: NA
v_gene: TRBV6-6
d_gene: TRBD2

CDR3aa: CASSLVGNSYEQYF
CDR3nt: TGTGCCAGCAGTTTAGTGGGCAACTCCTACGAGCAGTACTTC
j_gene: TRBJ2-7
abundance: many
v_gene: TRBV28
d_gene: NA

CDR3aa: CASSAKEGLKTQYF
CDR3nt: TGTGCCAGCAGCGCTAAGGAGGGCCTTAAGACCCAGTACTTC
j_gene: TRBJ2-5
abundance: NA
v_gene: TRBV9
d_gene: NA

CDR3aa: CASNVKDAPSGANVLTF
CDR3nt: TGTGCCAGCAACGTTAAAGATGCCCCCTCTGGGGCCAACGTCCTGACTTTC
j_gene: TRBJ2-6
abundance: few
v_gene: TRBV5-4
d_gene: NA

CDR3aa: CASSIGTGEQYF
CDR3nt: TGTGCCAGTAGTATAGGGACAGGCGAGCAGTACTTC
j_gene: TRBJ2-7
abundance: medium-sized
v_gene: TRBV19
d_gene: TRBD1

CDR3aa: CSARERVAGYSDTQYF
CDR3nt: TGCAGTGCTAGAGAGAGGGTAGCGGGATATTCAGATACGCAGTATTTT
j_gene: TRBJ2-3
abundance: NA
v_gene: TRBV20-1
d_gene: TRBD2

CDR3aa: CSAIQQGPPNQPQHF
CDR3nt: TGCAGTGCGATCCAACAGGGGCCCCCCAATCAGCCCCAGCATTTT
j_gene: TRBJ1-5
abundance: many
v_gene: TRBV20-1
d_gene: TRBD1

CDR3aa: CASTRDLYGYTF
CDR3nt: TGTGCCAGCACCCGTGACTTGTATGGCTACACCTTC
j_gene: TRBJ1-2
abundance: NA
v_gene: TRBV7-9
d_gene: NA

CDR3aa: CATSRDGRGDYGYTF
CDR3nt: TGTGCCACCAGCAGAGATGGACGGGGGGACTATGGCTACACCTTC
j_gene: TRBJ1-2
abundance: NA
v_gene: TRBV15
d_gene: NA

CDR3aa: CASSQDRVGDTQYF
CDR3nt: TGCGCCAGCAGCCAAGATAGGGTTGGAGATACGCAGTATTTT
j_gene: TRBJ2-3
abundance: NA
v_gene: TRBV4-1
d_gene: NA

CDR3aa: CASSGPSNGNTDTQYF
CDR3nt: TGTGCTAGCAGCGGACCTAGTAACGGTAACACAGATACGCAGTATTTT
j_gene: TRBJ2-3
abundance: NA
v_gene: TRBV7-7
d_gene: NA

CDR3aa: CSVERGRNYGYTF
CDR3nt: TGCAGCGTTGAAAGGGGACGGAACTATGGCTACACCTTC
j_gene: TRBJ1-2
abundance: NA
v_gene: TRBV29-1
d_gene: NA

CDR3aa: CASRRPGTSYNEQFF
CDR3nt: TGTGCCAGTAGACGGCCCGGGACTTCCTACAATGAGCAGTTCTTC
j_gene: TRBJ2-1
abundance: medium-sized
v_gene: TRBV19
d_gene: NA

CDR3aa: CASSLHPDTQYF
CDR3nt: TGTGCCAGCAGCTTACATCCAGATACGCAGTATTTT
j_gene: TRBJ2-3
abundance: NA
v_gene: TRBV7-9
d_gene: NA

CDR3aa: CASSNRPGDQPQHF
CDR3nt: TGTGCCAGTAGTAACCGACCAGGGGATCAGCCCCAGCATTTT
j_gene: TRBJ1-5
abundance: many
v_gene: TRBV19
d_gene: NA

CDR3aa: CASSRRGGESSYNPPLHF
CDR3nt: TGTGCCAGCAGTCGCAGGGGAGGGGAAAGCTCCTATAATCCACCCCTCCACTTT
j_gene: TRBJ1-6
abundance: many
v_gene: TRBV7-9
d_gene: NA

CDR3aa: CSAELPAAYGYTF
CDR3nt: TGCAGTGCCGAACTCCCAGCTGCCTATGGCTACACCTTC
j_gene: TRBJ1-2
abundance: medium-sized
v_gene: TRBV20-1
d_gene: NA

CDR3aa: CASSKTPSGGAETQYF
CDR3nt: TGTGCCAGCAGTAAAACCCCCAGCGGGGGGGCTGAGACCCAGTACTTC
j_gene: TRBJ2-5
abundance: NA
v_gene: TRBV7-2
d_gene: TRBD2

CDR3aa: CASSVVGGEHEKPFF
CDR3nt: TGTGCCAGCAGCGTAGTGGGGGGAGAACACGAAAAACCGTTTTTT
j_gene: TRBJ1-4
abundance: NA
v_gene: TRBV9
d_gene: NA

CDR3aa: CASSSGDGTENYEQYF
CDR3nt: TGTGCCAGCAGCTCCGGTGACGGGACAGAAAACTACGAGCAGTACTTC
j_gene: TRBJ2-7
abundance: NA
v_gene: TRBV7-2
d_gene: TRBD1

CDR3aa: CAWSSSTYEQYF
CDR3nt: TGTGCCTGGAGCAGTTCGACCTACGAGCAGTACTTC
j_gene: TRBJ2-7
abundance: medium-sized
v_gene: TRBV30
d_gene: NA

CDR3aa: CASSGPYYEQYF
CDR3nt: TGTGCCAGCAGTGGACCGTACTACGAGCAGTACTTC
j_gene: TRBJ2-7
abundance: medium-sized
v_gene: TRBV2
d_gene: NA

CDR3aa: CASRPGAWDGYQPQHF
CDR3nt: TGTGCCAGCAGGCCTGGAGCTTGGGACGGATATCAGCCCCAGCATTTT
j_gene: TRBJ1-5
abundance: NA
v_gene: TRBV2
d_gene: NA

CDR3aa: CASSALTDTQYF
CDR3nt: TGTGCCAGCAGCGCCCTCACAGATACGCAGTATTTT
j_gene: TRBJ2-3
abundance: once
v_gene: TRBV11-2
d_gene: NA

CDR3aa: CASRSGVESTEAFF
CDR3nt: TGTGCCAGCAGGTCGGGGGTGGAATCCACTGAAGCTTTCTTT
j_gene: TRBJ1-1
abundance: many
v_gene: TRBV5-8
d_gene: NA

CDR3aa: CSVGTSGKSYNEQFF
CDR3nt: TGCAGCGTGGGGACTAGCGGGAAATCCTACAATGAGCAGTTCTTC
j_gene: TRBJ2-1
abundance: NA
v_gene: TRBV29-1
d_gene: TRBD2

CDR3aa: CASSPPLRSSYNEQFF
CDR3nt: TGTGCCAGCTCCCCGCCCCTGCGGAGCTCCTACAATGAGCAGTTCTTC
j_gene: TRBJ2-1
abundance: many
v_gene: TRBV18
d_gene: NA

CDR3aa: CASSVGDSGQYF
CDR3nt: TGTGCCAGCAGCGTAGGCGACTCTGGGCAGTACTTC
j_gene: TRBJ2-7
abundance: NA
v_gene: TRBV9
d_gene: NA

CDR3aa: CASSVPGHEKLFF
CDR3nt: TGTGCCAGCAGCGTTCCGGGACATGAAAAACTGTTTTTT
j_gene: TRBJ1-4
abundance: NA
v_gene: TRBV7-9
d_gene: NA

CDR3aa: CASTRESHHEQYF
CDR3nt: TGTGCCAGCACACGGGAGTCTCACCACGAGCAGTACTTC
j_gene: TRBJ2-7
abundance: NA
v_gene: TRBV2
d_gene: NA

CDR3aa: CSATGLAVRYEQYF
CDR3nt: TGCAGTGCAACGGGACTAGCAGTTCGCTACGAGCAGTACTTC
j_gene: TRBJ2-7
abundance: NA
v_gene: TRBV20-1
d_gene: TRBD2

CDR3aa: CASRGGTGTYEQYF
CDR3nt: TGTGCCAGCAGAGGGGGGACGGGGACCTACGAGCAGTACTTC
j_gene: TRBJ2-7
abundance: NA
v_gene: TRBV2
d_gene: NA

CDR3aa: CSARDPGQPEQYF
CDR3nt: TGCAGTGCTAGGGACCCGGGACAGCCCGAGCAGTACTTC
j_gene: TRBJ2-7
abundance: medium-sized
v_gene: TRBV20-1
d_gene: TRBD1

CDR3aa: CASSGRGRNYGYTF
CDR3nt: TGTGCCAGCAGCGGCAGGGGCAGGAACTATGGCTACACCTTC
j_gene: TRBJ1-2
abundance: few
v_gene: TRBV6-6
d_gene: NA

CDR3aa: CSASDRVGSGKLFF
CDR3nt: TGCAGTGCTAGTGACAGAGTGGGATCTGGAAAACTGTTTTTT
j_gene: TRBJ1-4
abundance: NA
v_gene: TRBV20-1
d_gene: NA

CDR3aa: CAGSDWTGFQPQHF
CDR3nt: TGTGCCGGCAGTGACTGGACAGGGTTTCAGCCCCAACATTTT
j_gene: TRBJ1-5
abundance: NA
v_gene: TRBV6-1
d_gene: TRBD1

CDR3aa: CSAREPGTGTEAFF
CDR3nt: TGCAGTGCTAGAGAACCAGGGACAGGGACTGAAGCTTTCTTT
j_gene: TRBJ1-1
abundance: NA
v_gene: TRBV20-1
d_gene: TRBD1

CDR3aa: CASSQEMNTEAFF
CDR3nt: TGTGCCAGCAGCCAGGAAATGAACACTGAAGCTTTCTTT
j_gene: TRBJ1-1
abundance: many
v_gene: TRBV5-6
d_gene: NA

CDR3aa: CASRLEQGITNEQFF
CDR3nt: TGTGCCAGTAGATTAGAACAGGGTATAACAAATGAGCAGTTCTTC
j_gene: TRBJ2-1
abundance: many
v_gene: TRBV19
d_gene: NA

CDR3aa: CASSRTSRNEQFF
CDR3nt: TGTGCCAGCAGTCGGACTAGCCGAAATGAGCAGTTCTTC
j_gene: TRBJ2-1
abundance: NA
v_gene: TRBV11-1
d_gene: TRBD2

CDR3aa: CASSEVGQINEKLFF
CDR3nt: TGTGCCAGCAGTGAAGTCGGACAGATCAATGAAAAACTGTTCTTT
j_gene: TRBJ1-4
abundance: NA
v_gene: TRBV6-1
d_gene: NA

CDR3aa: CSATGTGPYEQYF
CDR3nt: TGCAGCGCGACCGGGACAGGACCCTACGAGCAGTACTTC
j_gene: TRBJ2-7
abundance: NA
v_gene: TRBV29-1
d_gene: TRBD1

CDR3aa: CASSPWDTKHTGELFF
CDR3nt: TGTGCTAGCAGCCCCTGGGACACAAAACACACCGGGGAGCTGTTTTTT
j_gene: TRBJ2-2
abundance: many
v_gene: TRBV7-7
d_gene: NA

CDR3aa: CASSYSDRGYGYTF
CDR3nt: TGTGCCAGCAGTTACTCGGACAGGGGGTATGGCTACACCTTC
j_gene: TRBJ1-2
abundance: NA
v_gene: TRBV6-5
d_gene: TRBD1

CDR3aa: CALLRGREQYF
CDR3nt: TGTGCCCTCCTCCGGGGTCGAGAGCAGTACTTC
j_gene: TRBJ2-7
abundance: NA
v_gene: TRBV10-3
d_gene: NA

CDR3aa: CASSFSGNGYEQYF
CDR3nt: TGTGCCAGCAGCTTTTCGGGAAACGGCTACGAGCAGTACTTC
j_gene: TRBJ2-7
abundance: NA
v_gene: TRBV7-2
d_gene: NA

CDR3aa: CASSLIGTGEDAQYF
CDR3nt: TGTGCCAGCAGCTTAATCGGGACAGGGGAGGATGCGCAGTATTTT
j_gene: TRBJ2-3
abundance: medium-sized
v_gene: TRBV11-2
d_gene: TRBD1

CDR3aa: CASSLITGTYEQYF
CDR3nt: TGTGCCAGCAGTCTCATCACAGGGACCTACGAGCAGTACTTC
j_gene: TRBJ2-7
abundance: many
v_gene: TRBV6-2/TRBV6-3
d_gene: NA

CDR3aa: CSARRDTSTDTQYF
CDR3nt: TGCAGTGCCCGAAGGGACACAAGCACAGATACGCAGTATTTT
j_gene: TRBJ2-3
abundance: NA
v_gene: TRBV20-1
d_gene: NA

CDR3aa: CSASGGAGYEQYF
CDR3nt: TGCAGCGCTAGCGGGGGGGCGGGATACGAGCAGTACTTC
j_gene: TRBJ2-7
abundance: NA
v_gene: TRBV20-1
d_gene: TRBD2

CDR3aa: CASSIRAGEYSTDTQYF
CDR3nt: TGTGCCAGTAGTATAAGGGCGGGCGAGTATTCCACAGATACGCAGTATTTT
j_gene: TRBJ2-3
abundance: NA
v_gene: TRBV19
d_gene: NA